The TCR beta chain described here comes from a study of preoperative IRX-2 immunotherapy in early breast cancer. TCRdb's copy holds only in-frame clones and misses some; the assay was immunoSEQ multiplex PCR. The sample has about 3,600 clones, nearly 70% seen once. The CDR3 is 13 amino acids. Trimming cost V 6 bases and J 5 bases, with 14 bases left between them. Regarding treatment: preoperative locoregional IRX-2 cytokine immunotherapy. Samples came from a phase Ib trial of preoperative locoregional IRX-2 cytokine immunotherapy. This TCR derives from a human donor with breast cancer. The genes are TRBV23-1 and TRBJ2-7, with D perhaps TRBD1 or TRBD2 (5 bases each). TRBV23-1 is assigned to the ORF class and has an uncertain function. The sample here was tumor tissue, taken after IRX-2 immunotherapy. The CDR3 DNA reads TGCGCCAGCAGCCCGCAGGGAGAGGACGAGCAGTACTTC. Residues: CASSPQGEDEQYF.